These T cell receptor beta chains were read from a single sample in a study of control samples from healthy donors and cancer patients. Using immunoSEQ multiplex PCR, the repertoire was profiled, and TCRdb retains in-frame clones only, with some absent. The sample shows roughly 95,000 clones, just over 90% of them seen only once. Sample: blood. The receptors shown here come from a woman aged 25 to 45 in good health. Both conserved end residues are part of each CDR3. A D gene is named only where the DNA matches it firmly. Expanded clones get a size class; other rows say once, few or many, or leave the size out.

size	V	length	D	J	DNA	CDR3
-	TRBV5-5	16	TRBD2	TRBJ2-3	TGTGCCAGCAGCCTTCTTAGCGGGAGTGGGGGAGATACGCAGTATTTT	CASSLLSGSGGDTQYF
-	TRBV7-8	17	TRBD2	TRBJ2-7	TGTGCCAGCAGCTTAGGGGGTAGCGGGGCAAGCTCCTACGAGCAGTACTTC	CASSLGGSGASSYEQYF
-	TRBV27	14	TRBD1	TRBJ1-2	TGTGCCAGCAGTTCCCAGACAGGGAACTATGGCTACACCTTC	CASSSQTGNYGYTF
-	TRBV30	13	-	TRBJ2-7	TGTGCCTGGAACAGGGACTCAAGGGACGAGCAGTACTTC	CAWNRDSRDEQYF
-	TRBV5-1	17	TRBD1	TRBJ2-3	TGCGCCAGCAGCTTGGTGGGGACAGGGGCTTCCACAGATACGCAGTATTTT	CASSLVGTGASTDTQYF
-	TRBV5-6	15	-	TRBJ1-1	TGTGCCAGCAGCTTTTCCGCACAGTTGAACACTGAAGCTTTCTTT	CASSFSAQLNTEAFF
-	TRBV3-1/TRBV3-2	15	TRBD1	TRBJ1-1	TGTGCCAGCAGCCAGACAGGGCTTACGTACACTGAAGCTTTCTTT	CASSQTGLTYTEAFF
-	TRBV7-2	18	-	TRBJ2-5	TGTGCCAGCAGCTTAATGGTAACTGGGAATAAGTACCAAGAGACCCAGTACTTC	CASSLMVTGNKYQETQYF
-	TRBV11-3	12	-	TRBJ1-3	TGTGCCAGCAGCGTCTCAGGAAACACCATATATTTT	CASSVSGNTIYF
-	TRBV18	13	-	TRBJ1-2	TGTGCCAGCTCACCAACGGAAGTCTATGGCTACACCTTC	CASSPTEVYGYTF
-	TRBV7-2	16	TRBD2	TRBJ2-7	TGTGCCAGCAGCTTAGGGGGGACTAGAGCCTCCTACGAGCAGTACTTC	CASSLGGTRASYEQYF
once	TRBV19	15	-	TRBJ1-5	TGTGCCAGTAGTAGTTTCCGCGCGGGCAATCAGCCCCAGCATTTT	CASSSFRAGNQPQHF
-	TRBV2	15	TRBD2	TRBJ2-5	TGTGCCAGCAGACTTCTAGCGGGGGGGCCGGAGACCCAGTACTTC	CASRLLAGGPETQYF
-	TRBV7-9	15	-	TRBJ2-7	TGTGCCAGCAGCTTAAATGCGCGCCTTTCCTACGAGCAGTACTTC	CASSLNARLSYEQYF
-	TRBV6-6	14	TRBD1	TRBJ2-7	TGTGCCAGCAGAAAAGGACAGGGGACCTACGAGCAGTACTTC	CASRKGQGTYEQYF
-	TRBV27	13	-	TRBJ2-1	TGTGCCAGCAGTAGAAGAATGTCGGATGAGCAGTTCTTC	CASSRRMSDEQFF
-	TRBV6-4	15	-	TRBJ1-3	TGTGCCAGCAGTGACTCGGCGGCTGGTGGAAACACCATATATTTT	CASSDSAAGGNTIYF
-	TRBV18	14	TRBD1	TRBJ1-5	TGTGCCAGCTCACCACGACAGGGGGAACAGCCCCAGCATTTT	CASSPRQGEQPQHF
-	TRBV4-1	17	-	TRBJ2-1	TGCGCCAGCAGCCAAGGGGACCGGGACTCCCTTAGGCCTGAGCAGTTCTTC	CASSQGDRDSLRPEQFF
-	TRBV5-1	14	-	TRBJ1-1	TGCGCCAGCAGCTTGGAACCGCGGGGAGGTGAAGCTTTCTTT	CASSLEPRGGEAFF
-	TRBV6-1	17	TRBD1	TRBJ1-6	TGTGCCAGCAGTGGTTCGGGGACAGGGGTAACTAATTCACCCCTCCACTTT	CASSGSGTGVTNSPLHF
-	TRBV28	14	TRBD1	TRBJ1-6	TGTGCCAGCAGAAAGGGACAGGGTGGTTCACCCCTCCACTTT	CASRKGQGGSPLHF